Each of the 25 T cell receptor beta chains below was sequenced from the same sample in a study of PD-L1 blockade in urothelial cancer. The time point denotes: peripheral blood 6 weeks after treatment start. The method was immunoSEQ multiplex PCR; TCRdb's version includes in-frame clones alone and lacks a portion of them. The data contain about 110,000 clones, 91% of them singletons. The material was PBMCs, obtained around atezolizumab (anti-PD-L1) treatment. The source is a man aged 60-69 years with urothelial cancer.

This clone came up once. The chain carries TRBV6-5 and TRBJ1-4; TRBD1 agrees at 8 bases. The V and J ends lost 4 bases and 6 bases, in that order; junction bases with no gene match: 4. Germline CDR1 MNHEY, CDR2 SVGAGI. This CDR3 is 14 amino acids long. The CDR3 nucleotides are TGTGCCAGCAGTTGGACAGGGTCTGATGAAAAACTGTTTTTT. Translation: CASSWTGSDEKLFF.

This rearrangement joins TRBV9 to TRBJ2-7; D is ambiguous. CDR3 length: 14 residues. V lost 4 bases to trimming and J lost 6 bases, with 17 bases between them. The germline V gene encodes CDR1 SGDLS and CDR2 YYNGEE. CDR3: CASSPGQANVEQYF. In DNA form, the CDR3 reads TGTGCCAGCAGCCCCGGTCAAGCCAACGTCGAGCAGTACTTC.

The rearrangement uses TRBV30 and TRBJ2-5; 13 positions match TRBD2. Germline CDR1 and CDR2: GTSNPN and SVGIG (reference sequence). The V and J ends lost 0 bases and 2 bases, in that order; junction bases with no gene match: 12. The CDR3 length is 19 residues. The CDR3 region has the DNA TGTGCCTGGAGTGTAAGGATAGGACTAGCGGGGGATAAACAAGAGACCCAGTACTTC. The encoded protein is CAWSVRIGLAGDKQETQYF.

V and J are TRBV7-9 and TRBJ2-3, with TRBD2 matching 9 bases. Germline CDR1 and CDR2: SEHNR and FQNEAQ (reference sequence). V trimming: 3 bases; J trimming: 8 bases; junction bases outside the gene matches: 9. This CDR3 has 15 amino acids. In nucleotides, the CDR3 is TGTGCCAGCAGCTTCCATAGTGCTAGCGGGATTACGCAGTATTTT. It codes for CASSFHSASGITQYF.

This chain connects TRBV6-5 to TRBJ2-7; 8 bases fit TRBD1. Germline lookup yields CDR1 MNHEY and CDR2 SVGAGI. Germline trimming cut 5 bases from V and 1 base from J; bases unmatched to any gene: 7. The CDR3 is 15 amino acids. Here the CDR3 DNA reads TGTGCCAGCAGTGTGCGAACAGGGGGATCCTACGAGCAGTACTTC. It yields the protein CASSVRTGGSYEQYF.

The chain links TRBV28 to TRBJ2-1; tentative D call: TRBD1 (6 bases). CDR1 and CDR2 (germline): MDHEN, SYDVKM. This CDR3 region has 12 residues. With 2 bases removed from V and 15 bases from J, the gap between germline ends came to 14 bases. The CDR3 sequence: CASSLRRGVGFF. The CDR3 coding sequence is TGTGCCAGCAGTTTACGCAGGGGCGTGGGGTTCTTC.

This clone was found a few times. The gene calls are TRBV5-4 and TRBJ1-2, with 11 bases lining up with TRBD1. The CDR3 spans 16 residues. Germline values: CDR1 SGHNT, CDR2 YYREEE (reference sequence). Trimming at V came to 4 bases and at J to 3 bases, leaving 8 bases not matched to a gene. CDR3 loop: CASSLDPGQGDYGYTF. CDR3 coding DNA: TGTGCCAGCAGCCTTGATCCGGGACAGGGGGACTATGGCTACACCTTC.

This clone was recorded only once. The rearrangement links TRBV5-4 to TRBJ2-2; D might be TRBD2 (5 bases). V lost 0 bases, J lost 1 base, and 13 bases lay in between. Germline CDR1 and CDR2: SGHNT and YYREEE (reference sequence). The CDR3 runs to 17 residues. The CDR3 DNA is TGTGCCAGCAGCTTGGGGACGGGAAGCCTGAACACCGGGGAGCTGTTTTTT. It codes for CASSLGTGSLNTGELFF.

The chain couples TRBV9 to TRBJ1-3; D is unclear. The germline V gene encodes CDR1 SGDLS and CDR2 YYNGEE. Trimming cost V 4 bases and J 0 bases, with 14 bases left between them. The CDR3 consists of 16 residues. CDR3 sequence reads: CASSSEVPNSGNTIYF. The CDR3 bases are TGTGCCAGCAGCTCAGAAGTTCCCAACTCTGGAAACACCATATATTTT.

V gene TRBV30 combines with J gene TRBJ2-5; possibly TRBD1 for D (6 bases). Between the trimmed V and J ends, which lost 3 bases and 1 base, there was a span of 12 bases. CDR3 length: 14 amino acids. Germline V CDR1 and CDR2: GTSNPN, SVGIG (reference sequence). The CDR3 DNA is TGTGCCTGGAGAAAAACAGGGTTCCAAGAGACCCAGTACTTC. Residues: CAWRKTGFQETQYF.

Only one count was recorded for this clone. The chain uses TRBV7-2 and TRBJ2-2, with D possibly being TRBD1 (6 bases). The CDR3 is made up of 15 amino acids. Trimming pared 2 bases from V and 4 bases from J, leaving 11 bases between. Germline CDR1 and CDR2: SGHTA and FQGNSA. The CDR3 bases are TGTGCCAGCAGCTTATTCGGGACAACCACCGGGGAGCTGTTTTTT. Its protein is CASSLFGTTTGELFF.

The chain carries TRBV7-9 and TRBJ2-7; 8 bases agree with TRBD2. V lost 3 bases, J lost 6 bases, and 13 bases stayed unmatched. The CDR3 spans 16 residues. Per germline, CDR1 SEHNR and CDR2 FQNEAQ (reference sequence). In DNA, the CDR3 is TGTGCCAGCAGCTTCCCGCCAGGGACTAGTCGAGCCGAGCAGTACTTC. This encodes CASSFPPGTSRAEQYF.

This chain connects TRBV30 to TRBJ2-5, with TRBD2 matching over 13 bases. The ends lost 5 bases at V and 2 bases at J; junction bases unmatched: 2. Germline V gene lookup returns CDR1 GTSNPN and CDR2 SVGIG (reference sequence). CDR3 length equals 14 residues. The CDR3 DNA sequence: TGTGCCTGGGGACTAGCGGGAGTTCAAGAGACCCAGTACTTC. Its protein is CAWGLAGVQETQYF.

This chain uses TRBV4-3 with TRBJ1-6, with 11 bases fitting TRBD1. V dropped 0 bases and J dropped 4; count of bases not matched to a gene: 11. This CDR3 has 20 amino acids. Germline V lookup: CDR1 LGHNA, CDR2 YSLEER. CDR3 sequence (DNA): TGCGCCAGCAGCCAAGAGATCATAGGACAGGGGGCATCGTATAATTCACCCCTCCACTTT. As protein: CASSQEIIGQGASYNSPLHF.

The J gene is TRBJ1-1, the V gene TRBV6-5; 7 bases agree with TRBD1. After removal of 5 bases from V and 0 bases from J, the junction contained 3 bases not matched to a gene. CDR1 and CDR2 (germline): MNHEY, SVGAGI. The CDR3 sequence is 14 residues long. The CDR3 nucleotides read TGTGCCAGCAGTGGGACAGCCATGAACACTGAAGCTTTCTTT. Its protein is CASSGTAMNTEAFF.

The chain recombines TRBV15 with TRBJ2-1; no definite D call. The CDR3 consists of 16 residues. The V gene's germline CDR1 is LNHNV and CDR2 YYDKDF (reference sequence). V dropped 1 base and J dropped 5 bases, with 15 bases sitting between them. The CDR3 DNA follows: TGTGCCACCAGCAGAGCGTCGGGTAGGCTAAACAATGAGCAGTTCTTC. Translating it yields CATSRASGRLNNEQFF.

CDR3 DNA: TGTGCCAGCAGTGAGAGCCTCAATCAGCCCCAGCATTTT. Translating it yields CASSESLNQPQHF. The J gene is TRBJ1-5, the V gene TRBV25-1; no firm D call. Germline CDR1 MGHDK, CDR2 SYGVNS. CDR3 size: 13 residues. The V gene lost 3 bases and the J gene lost 3 bases, with 6 bases spanning the gap.

The rearrangement links TRBV6-5 to TRBJ2-2; unclear D gene. Germline V gives CDR1 MNHEY, CDR2 SVGAGI. This CDR3 has 13 amino acids. Trimming took 0 bases from V and 5 from J, leaving 4 bases between them. The CDR3 here is CASSYSVTGELFF. CDR3 coding DNA: TGTGCCAGCAGTTACTCCGTGACCGGGGAGCTGTTTTTT.

The V gene is TRBV10-3, the J gene TRBJ2-7; no definite D call. In germline, CDR1 is ENHRY, CDR2 SYGVKD. V gave up 2 bases and J gave up 1 base, with 9 bases separating them. This CDR3 has 14 residues. The chain's CDR3 is CAISETEVSYEQYF. CDR3 nucleotide sequence: TGTGCCATCAGTGAGACCGAGGTATCCTACGAGCAGTACTTC.

A single count supports this clone. V and J are TRBV19 and TRBJ1-5; TRBD1 is a possible D gene (6 bases). CDR1 and CDR2 from the germline V gene are LNHDA and SQIVND (reference sequence). The V gene lost 8 bases and the J gene lost 1 base, with 12 bases spanning the gap. This CDR3 has 14 residues. Here the CDR3 reads CASGGGQSNQPQHF. The CDR3 region has the DNA TGTGCCAGTGGGGGGGGGCAGAGCAATCAGCCCCAGCATTTT.

V gene TRBV30 combines with J gene TRBJ1-1, with D possibly matching TRBD1 (5 bases). V gave up 2 bases and J gave up 3 bases, with 16 bases separating them. Germline assignment: CDR1 GTSNPN and CDR2 SVGIG (reference sequence). This CDR3 comprises 15 residues. This chain's CDR3 is CAWSQWGGSYTEAFF. The CDR3 DNA reads TGTGCCTGGAGTCAATGGGGGGGGAGCTACACTGAAGCTTTCTTT.

The chain joins TRBV7-8 to TRBJ2-1; 8 nucleotides line up with TRBD2. CDR3 size: 16 residues. V shed 3 bases, J shed 3 bases, and the junction held 7 bases outside the gene matches. The V gene's germline CDR1 is SGHVS and CDR2 FQNEAQ. The CDR3 reads CASSFYVGRDYNEQFF. CDR3 nucleotides: TGTGCCAGCAGCTTTTACGTCGGGAGGGACTACAATGAGCAGTTCTTC.

Only one count was recorded for this clone. The V call is TRBV4-2, the J call TRBJ2-3, with D perhaps matching TRBD1 (5 bases). The V gene lost 0 bases and the J gene lost 7 bases, with 8 bases spanning the gap. CDR1 and CDR2 from the germline V gene are LGHNA and YNFKEQ. The CDR3 extends over 13 amino acids. The CDR3 loop is CASSQDRANTQYF. The CDR3, as DNA: TGTGCCAGCAGCCAAGACAGGGCAAATACGCAGTATTTT.

This clone was seen just once. CDR3 bases: TGCGCCAGCAGTGAGGCTAGCGGGGGGTTGGAGACCCAGTACTTC. Its protein product is CASSEASGGLETQYF. The chain employs TRBV10-1 and TRBJ2-5; 11 bases line up with TRBD2. Germline V gene sequence: CDR1 WNHNN, CDR2 SYGVQD (reference sequence). Unmatched junction bases numbered 4, after V lost 2 bases and J lost 5 bases. This CDR3 contains 15 residues.

This sequence joins TRBV7-2 and TRBJ2-7; 8 bases are shared with TRBD2. CDR1 is SGHTA, CDR2 FQGNSA, per germline. J was trimmed by 0 bases and V by 1 base; bases with no gene match: 5. This CDR3 has 16 amino acids. This chain's CDR3 is CASSLVGSGNSYEQYF. The CDR3 region has the DNA TGTGCCAGCAGCTTAGTAGGTAGCGGGAACTCCTACGAGCAGTACTTC.